This TCR beta chain was sequenced during a study of blood T cell repertoires in COVID-19. The assay was immunoSEQ multiplex PCR, and TCRdb's table has in-frame clones only and misses some. This sample yields 130,000 to 150,000 clones, of which over 75% are seen a single time; about 8% belongs to the top ten. Sequencing was performed on peripheral blood. The sequence was collected from an older woman with COVID-19, enrolled during active disease.

The CDR3 DNA is TGTGCCAGCAGTTACTCGGCAGGGAACTATGGCTACACCTTC. It is translated as CASSYSAGNYGYTF. The J gene is TRBJ1-2, the V gene TRBV6-5; D might be TRBD1 (5 bases). Germline V gene data show CDR1 as MNHEY and CDR2 as SVGAGI. The CDR3 totals 14 residues. V lost 0 bases and J 2 bases, leaving 7 bases between the germline ends.